This T cell receptor (beta chain) was recovered during a study of regulatory T cells in long-lasting Graves disease. Study-wide findings and caveats: TRBV28, TRBJ1-2 and TRBJ2-5 were segments that persistent disease favored.

This clonotype was counted a few times. Its specificity is not known. Time point noted: newly diagnosed GD, antithyroid drugs for less than 3 months. Generation of the TCR library employed RNA extracted from PBMCs. This CDR3 is 16 amino acids long. V lost 6 bases, J lost 4 bases, and 14 bases stayed unmatched. Germline V gene data show CDR1 as SGHTA and CDR2 as FQGTGA. The authors built TCR beta libraries using iRepertoire HTBI primers and Arm-PCR of CDR3 regions. TCRdb used MiXCR to reprocess the multiplex PCR reads, holding one entry per CDR3 protein. The sample includes hundreds of thousands of distinct CDR3 sequences, roughly 14% seen only once; the top ten take 8.5% to 10%. The data were also submitted as part of a second study, on T cells in Graves' hyperthyroidism and ophthalmopathy. That paper adds: Blood also showed most of the thyroid clonotypes that were expanded above 0.001.

The V call is TRBV7-3, the J call TRBJ2-7, with 8 bases matching TRBD1. This sequence originates from a man aged 25 to 45 with Graves disease. The material was peripheral blood mononuclear cells (PBMCs), obtained at new diagnosis, from a patient treated with antithyroid drugs. The DNA of the CDR3 is TGTGCCAGCAGTAGGAAGGTGACAGGGGTTGAGTACGAGCAGTACTTC. Protein: CASSRKVTGVEYEQYF.